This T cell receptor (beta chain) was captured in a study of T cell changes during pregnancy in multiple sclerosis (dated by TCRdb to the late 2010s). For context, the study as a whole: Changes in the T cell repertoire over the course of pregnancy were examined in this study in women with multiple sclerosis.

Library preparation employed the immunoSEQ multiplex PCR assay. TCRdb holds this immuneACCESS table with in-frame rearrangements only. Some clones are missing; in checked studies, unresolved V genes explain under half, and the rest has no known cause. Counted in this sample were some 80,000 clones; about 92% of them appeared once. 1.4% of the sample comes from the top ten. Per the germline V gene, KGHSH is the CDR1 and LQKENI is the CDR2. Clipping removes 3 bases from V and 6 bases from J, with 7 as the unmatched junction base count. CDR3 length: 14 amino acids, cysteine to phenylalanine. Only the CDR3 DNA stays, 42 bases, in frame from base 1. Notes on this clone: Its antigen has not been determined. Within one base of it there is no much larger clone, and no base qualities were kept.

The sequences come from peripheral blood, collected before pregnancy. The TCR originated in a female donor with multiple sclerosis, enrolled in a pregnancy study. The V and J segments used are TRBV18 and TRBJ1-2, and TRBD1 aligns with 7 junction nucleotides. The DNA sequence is TGTGCCAGCTCACCGGGACAGCGCCACGATGGCTACACCTTC. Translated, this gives CASSPGQRHDGYTF. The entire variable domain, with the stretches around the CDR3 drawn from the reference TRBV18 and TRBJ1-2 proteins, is NAGVMQNPRHLVRRRGQEARLRCSPMKGHSHVYWYRQLPEEGLKFMVYLQKENIIDESGMPKERFSAEFPKEGPSILRIQQVVRGDSAAYFCASSPGQRHDGYTFGSGTRLTVV.